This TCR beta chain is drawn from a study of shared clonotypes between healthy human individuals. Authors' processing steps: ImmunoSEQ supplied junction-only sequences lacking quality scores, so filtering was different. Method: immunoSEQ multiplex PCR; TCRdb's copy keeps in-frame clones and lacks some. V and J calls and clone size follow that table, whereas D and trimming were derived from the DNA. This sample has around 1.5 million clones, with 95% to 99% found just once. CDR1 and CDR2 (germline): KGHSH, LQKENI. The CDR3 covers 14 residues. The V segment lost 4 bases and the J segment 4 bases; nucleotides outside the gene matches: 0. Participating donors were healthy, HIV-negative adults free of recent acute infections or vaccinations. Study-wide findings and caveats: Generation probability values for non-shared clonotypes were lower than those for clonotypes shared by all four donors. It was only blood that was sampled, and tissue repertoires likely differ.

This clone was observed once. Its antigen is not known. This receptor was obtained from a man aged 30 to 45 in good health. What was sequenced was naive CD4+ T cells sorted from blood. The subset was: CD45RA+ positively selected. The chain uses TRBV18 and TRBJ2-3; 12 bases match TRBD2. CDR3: CASSRLAGADTQYF. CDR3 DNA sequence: TGTGCCAGCTCACGACTAGCGGGAGCAGATACGCAGTATTTT.